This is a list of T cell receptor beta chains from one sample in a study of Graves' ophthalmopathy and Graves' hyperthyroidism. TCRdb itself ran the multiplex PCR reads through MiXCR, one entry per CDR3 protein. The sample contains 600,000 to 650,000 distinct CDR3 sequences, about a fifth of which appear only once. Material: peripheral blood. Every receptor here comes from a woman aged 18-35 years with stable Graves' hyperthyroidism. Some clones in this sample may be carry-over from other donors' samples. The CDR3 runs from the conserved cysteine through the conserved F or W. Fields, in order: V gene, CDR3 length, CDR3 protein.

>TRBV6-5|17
CASSYSPTSGGQETQYF
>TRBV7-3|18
CASSPRRLAHSGANVLTF
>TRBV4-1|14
CASSQVRDTYEQYF
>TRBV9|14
CASSVESGGYEQYF
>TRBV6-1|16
CASSELVAGAFKTQYF
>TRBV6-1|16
CASRGKKLGAKNIQYF
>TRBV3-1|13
CASSHWTSYEQYF
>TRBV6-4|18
CASRTGTGGSWGNQPQHF
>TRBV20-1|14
CSAQDRLHSYEQYF
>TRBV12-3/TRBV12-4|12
CASSVNNQPQHF
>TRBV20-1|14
CSATSGNSNQPQHF
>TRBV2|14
CASVGEAGIYEQYF
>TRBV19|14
CASSMGGGLDEQYF
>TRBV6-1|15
CASRWTRKRDTEAFF
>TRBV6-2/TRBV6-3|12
CATTRVRPEAFF
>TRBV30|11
CAWSPGYGYTF
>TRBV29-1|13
CSAVGVSNYGYTF
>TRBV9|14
CASSVWQVNSPLHF
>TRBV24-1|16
CATSDTSGGYDPEQFF
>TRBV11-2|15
CASSFTSGGQETQYF
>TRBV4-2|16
CASSQDHSQNTGELFF
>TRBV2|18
CASSGDGNRKGGKNIQYF
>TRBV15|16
CATSRARVGRQETQYF
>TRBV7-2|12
CVSSVDSGEQYF
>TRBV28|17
CASSLWELDRGQYEQYF
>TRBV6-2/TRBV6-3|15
CASSHFTGTGDEAFF
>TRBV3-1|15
CASSPPASGGSEQYF
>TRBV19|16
CASSPGQGEQSYGYTF
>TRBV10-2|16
CASSENKGRTTYEQYF
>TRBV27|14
CASISLGGKTEAFF
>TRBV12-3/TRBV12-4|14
CASSFNSVAGELFF
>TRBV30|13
CAWSGQADQPQHF
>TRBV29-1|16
CSVEGLAGFSYNEQFF
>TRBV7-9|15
CASSLDGGRIGEQYF
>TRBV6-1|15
CASKIRDTGSTEAFF
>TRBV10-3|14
CAISEGVGQETQYF
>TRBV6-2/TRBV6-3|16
CASTDHSARNTGELFF
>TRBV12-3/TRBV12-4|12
CASSQKGRGYTF
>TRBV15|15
CATSTPGLGAETQYF
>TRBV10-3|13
CATSTLTTDTQYF
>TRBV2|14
CASSGGGRYQPQHF
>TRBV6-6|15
CAISIAGGPQETQYF
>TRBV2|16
CASSALLAGADYEQYF
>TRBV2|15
CASSVPGQGIHEQYF
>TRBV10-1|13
CASSESKNYGYTF
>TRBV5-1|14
CASSLGSGFTEAFF